The following is a T cell receptor beta chain sequence with its context. This clone was found many times. It lacks a known antigen. Qualities for individual bases were not recorded, and no much larger clone is one base off. These data belong to a study of metastatic and nonmetastatic thyroid tumors (dated by TCRdb to the early 2020s). A note on the overall study: Repertoires were compared across peripheral blood and tumor or nodule tissue samples from malignant and benign thyroid patients.

Receptor libraries were prepared by PCR. For sequencing, an Illumina HiSeq 4000 was employed. High-throughput sequencing was used to profile the CDR3 region of the TCR beta-chain in every patient. In the authors' own workflow: Drawing on CDR3 differences between clinicopathological groups, the researchers built a classifier meant to tell apart patients with distant-metastatic papillary thyroid cancer. Repertoire diversity was assessed with the Shannon index, and tumor-blood repertoire similarity with the Morisita-Horn index. TCRdb reworked the public reads: Q25 trimming with fastp, MiXCR clone assembly, productive beta chains retained. None of the V and J calls come from the authors' own analysis; TCRdb made them. Counted in this sample were 25,000 to 30,000 clones; about 15% of them appeared once. Roughly 14% of the sample comes from the top ten. Findings and caveats that apply to the study as a whole: In both blood and tumor samples, TCR beta diversity was reported to be significantly higher in malignant tumors than in benign nodules.

None of the patients had been given any treatment before thyroid surgery. Using T-cell receptor beta sequencing, the researchers looked back retrospectively at clinical samples from patients, gathered between about 2012 and 2019. Its CDR3 holds 15 amino acids, cysteine through phenylalanine. Solely the CDR3 DNA is kept, with 45 bases framed from the first base. According to the germline V gene (reference sequence), CDR1 reads SEHNR and CDR2 reads FQNEAQ. From V the trimming removes 5 bases and from J it removes 5 bases, while the gene matches leave 6 bases of the junction unaccounted for. The sequence came from a male donor with papillary thyroid cancer or a benign thyroid nodule (not recorded which). Some clones in this sample may be carry-over from other donors' samples. The chain uses TRBV7-9 and TRBJ1-5, with 10 bases in between that match TRBD1. The sequencing sample was made of blood. This receptor carries the CDR3 CASSPGQGGHQPQHF. The nucleotide sequence is given as TGTGCCAGCAGCCCAGGACAGGGGGGCCATCAGCCCCAGCATTTT.